The 27 T cell receptor beta chains given below trace back to one sample, sequenced in a study of radiotherapy plus CTLA-4 blockade in lung cancer. Produced via immunoSEQ multiplex PCR; TCRdb's table is partial and in-frame only. The table lists about 43,000 clones, 55% to 80% of them singletons. This sample comprised peripheral blood, obtained from a patient treated with radiotherapy plus ipilimumab. Source of these receptors: a human donor with non-small cell lung cancer who had a partial response to radiotherapy plus ipilimumab.

The chain has TRBV5-1 and TRBJ2-5; TRBD1 is a possible D gene (5 bases). Germline CDR1 and CDR2: SGHRS and YFSETQ. The length of the CDR3 is 14 residues. V shed 0 bases and J shed 6 bases, with 12 bases lying between them. The CDR3 DNA is TGCGCCAGCAGCTTGGGACAGCTCGGGCAGACCCAGTACTTC. Residues: CASSLGQLGQTQYF.

This clone was observed a handful of times. The chain couples TRBV14 to TRBJ1-2, with a possible D match to TRBD1 (5 bases). Germline V lookup: CDR1 SGHDN, CDR2 FVKESK. Deletions cut 4 bases from V and 9 bases from J, with 24 bases between. This CDR3 contains 16 residues. The CDR3 nucleotides are TGTGCCAGCAGCCCCCGGCAGGGTAGCGGATCTCGTAGCTACACCTTC. Translating it yields CASSPRQGSGSRSYTF. The full variable domain, its missing parts supplied by reference TRBV14 and TRBJ1-2, is EAGVTQFPSHSVIEKGQTVTLRCDPISGHDNLYWYRRVMGKEIKFLLHFVKESKQDESGMPNNRFLAERTGGTYSTLKVQPAELEDSGVYFCASSPRQGSGSRSYTFGSGTRLTVV.

This clone was detected a few times. The chain employs TRBV7-8 and TRBJ1-4, with TRBD1 identical over 10 bases. The CDR3 totals 17 residues. V shed 5 bases, J shed 3 bases, and the junction held 9 bases outside the gene matches. The germline V gene encodes CDR1 SGHVS and CDR2 FQNEAQ. The CDR3 protein is CASSQLDRGSANEKLFF. The CDR3, as DNA: TGTGCCAGCAGCCAACTGGACAGGGGGTCCGCTAATGAAAAACTGTTTTTT.

This chain uses TRBV2 with TRBJ2-7; TRBD2 aligns across 7 bases. Trimming cost V 11 bases and J 2 bases; bases outside gene matches: 6. The CDR3 sequence is 12 residues long. Per germline, CDR1 SNHLY and CDR2 FYNNEI. The CDR3 loop is CAGGLGTYEQYF. The DNA for the CDR3 is TGTGCCGGAGGACTAGGGACCTACGAGCAGTACTTC.

The CDR3 DNA reads TGTGCCAGCAGTGACAGGTTGATTCTCTACTCTGGGGCCAACGTCCTGACTTTC. Translating gives CASSDRLILYSGANVLTF. The V call is TRBV6-1, the J call TRBJ2-6; D is unclear. The CDR3 covers 18 residues. V was shortened by 3 bases and J by 0 bases, with 15 bases between the two germline ends. CDR1 and CDR2 (germline): MNHNS, SASEGT.

V usage is TRBV5-5 and J usage is TRBJ2-1; 13 nucleotides line up with TRBD2. Germline V gene data show CDR1 as SGHKS and CDR2 as YYEKEE (reference sequence). With 4 bases clipped from V and 7 bases from J, the junction kept 8 bases outside the gene matches. The CDR3 has 16 residues. CDR3 DNA: TGTGCCAGCAGCCCCACCGGGACTAGCGGGATGAATGAGCAGTTCTTC. Protein: CASSPTGTSGMNEQFF.

The chain carries TRBV14 and TRBJ2-1; D gene unclear. Germline V gene lookup returns CDR1 SGHDN and CDR2 FVKESK. CDR3 size: 13 residues. V dropped 1 base and J dropped 9 bases, with 10 bases sitting between them. For the CDR3, the DNA is TGTGCCAGCAGCCAAGTTCGACTCAGTGAGCAGTTCTTC. Protein: CASSQVRLSEQFF.

The chain recombines TRBV16 with TRBJ2-5, with a possible D match to TRBD2 (6 bases). Trimming removed 4 bases from V and 2 bases from J, with 11 bases in between. CDR3 size: 14 residues. The V gene's germline CDR1 is KGHSY and CDR2 FQNENV. The CDR3 bases are TGTGCCAGCAGCCCAGGGACTTCTCAAGAGACCCAGTACTTC. Protein: CASSPGTSQETQYF.

The chain links TRBV2 to TRBJ2-1; D gene unclear. CDR1 is SNHLY, CDR2 FYNNEI, per germline. This CDR3 comprises 16 residues. V lost 4 bases and J 1 base, leaving 14 bases between the germline ends. The CDR3 protein is CASSGSAGLSYNEQFF. CDR3 DNA: TGTGCCAGCAGTGGCAGCGCCGGCCTATCCTACAATGAGCAGTTCTTC.

The V and J genes are TRBV29-1 and TRBJ1-2, with 8 nucleotides matching TRBD1. Unmatched junction bases numbered 6, after V lost 7 bases and J lost 5 bases. Germline V gene sequence: CDR1 SQVTM, CDR2 ANQGSEA. The CDR3 is 12 residues long. CDR3: CSDRDRMYGYTF. Written as DNA, the CDR3 is TGCAGCGATAGGGACAGGATGTATGGCTACACCTTC.

The chain joins TRBV6-6 to TRBJ2-7; D gene uncertain. CDR1 and CDR2 (germline): MNHNY, SVGAGI (reference sequence). The length of the CDR3 is 15 residues. Trimming removed 0 bases at V and 4 bases at J, with 13 bases between. In DNA form, the CDR3 reads TGTGCCAGCAGTTACTCGGATAGCTCAGAGTACGAGCAGTACTTC. Amino acid sequence: CASSYSDSSEYEQYF.

V usage is TRBV7-9 and J usage is TRBJ2-7, with 9 nucleotides matching TRBD2. Germline V gives CDR1 SEHNR, CDR2 FQNEAQ (reference sequence). V shed 0 bases, J shed 6 bases, and the junction held 6 bases outside the gene matches. The CDR3 is 15 residues long. The CDR3 loop reads CASSLAGAGGGEQYF. CDR3 DNA: TGTGCCAGCAGCTTAGCGGGCGCGGGGGGGGGCGAGCAGTACTTC.

In this sample, this clone turned up a few times. The chain combines TRBV15 with TRBJ1-2; no reliable D call. There are 13 residues in the CDR3. Trimming took off 1 base at V and 4 bases at J, with 7 bases between the two ends. Germline V gene sequence: CDR1 LNHNV, CDR2 YYDKDF (reference sequence). The CDR3 sequence: CATSRGNSYGYTF. CDR3 nucleotides: TGTGCCACCAGCAGAGGAAACAGCTATGGCTACACCTTC.

The gene calls are TRBV19 and TRBJ2-3; 7 bases agree with TRBD1. V was clipped by 5 bases and J by 0 bases; unmatched bases: 2. The CDR3 extends over 14 amino acids. The germline CDR1 and CDR2 sequences are LNHDA and SQIVND (reference sequence). CDR3 protein: CASSPGQSTDTQYF. CDR3 in DNA: TGTGCCAGTAGTCCGGGACAGAGCACAGATACGCAGTATTTT.

The V and J genes are TRBV30 and TRBJ1-1; maybe TRBD1 (6 bases). From germline, CDR1 is GTSNPN and CDR2 SVGIG (reference sequence). This CDR3 is built from 13 residues. V was trimmed by 7 bases and J by 0 bases, leaving 12 bases between them. The DNA for the CDR3 is TGTGCCTTAACAGGGCTTTTGAACACTGAAGCTTTCTTT. Translating it yields CALTGLLNTEAFF.

This rearrangement joins TRBV5-1 to TRBJ2-5; 9 nucleotides agree with TRBD1. Gene TRBJ2-7 matches the end of the DNA better, so the J call may be wrong. The CDR3 is 14 residues long. Germline CDR1 reads SGHRS; CDR2 reads YFSETQ. The CDR3, as DNA: TGCGCCAGCAGCTCGCCGGGACAGGGCTACGAGCAGTACTTC. It yields the protein CASSSPGQGYEQYF.

The chain combines TRBV15 with TRBJ2-5, with TRBD2 matching over 8 bases. V lost 2 bases and J lost 0; bases outside the gene matches: 2. The CDR3 runs 15 residues. In germline, CDR1 is LNHNV, CDR2 YYDKDF (reference sequence). CDR3 protein: CATSRTSGYQETQYF. The CDR3 nucleotides read TGTGCCACCAGCAGAACTAGCGGCTACCAAGAGACCCAGTACTTC. Supplemented by reference TRBV15 and TRBJ2-5, the full variable domain reads DAMVIQNPRYQVTQFGKPVTLSCSQTLNHNVMYWYQQKSSQAPKLLFHYYDKDFNNEADTPDNFQSRRPNTSFCFLDIRSPGLGDTAMYLCATSRTSGYQETQYFGPGTRLLVL.

V gene TRBV5-5 combines with J gene TRBJ1-6, with 9 bases fitting TRBD1. Germline trimming cut 4 bases from V and 10 bases from J; bases unmatched to any gene: 9. The CDR3 sequence is 15 residues long. CDR1 is SGHKS and CDR2 is YYEKEE in the germline V gene (reference sequence). CDR3 sequence (DNA): TGTGCCAGCAGCCCGGGACAGGGAGGGTACTCACCCCTCCACTTT. It encodes CASSPGQGGYSPLHF. The whole variable domain, filled in from reference TRBV5-5 and TRBJ1-6, reads DAGVTQSPTHLIKTRGQQVTLRCSPISGHKSVSWYQQVLGQGPQFIFQYYEKEERGRGNFPDRFSARQFPNYSSELNVNALLLGDSALYLCASSPGQGGYSPLHFGNGTRLTVT.

The chain couples TRBV5-1 to TRBJ2-6; 8 bases are a match to TRBD2. V lost 0 bases and J lost 2; bases outside the gene matches: 7. Germline lookup yields CDR1 SGHRS and CDR2 YFSETQ. The CDR3 loop spans 18 amino acids. DNA for the CDR3: TGCGCCAGCAGCTTGGGGGTAGCGGGACTAGCTGGGGCCAACGTCCTGACTTTC. Amino acids: CASSLGVAGLAGANVLTF. The full variable domain, its missing parts supplied by reference TRBV5-1 and TRBJ2-6, is KAGVTQTPRYLIKTRGQQVTLSCSPISGHRSVSWYQQTPGQGLQFLFEYFSETQRNKGNFPGRFSGRQFSNSRSEMNVSTLELGDSALYLCASSLGVAGLAGANVLTFGAGSRLTVL.

The chain joins TRBV9 to TRBJ2-2, with D maybe TRBD2 (6 bases). The germline V gene encodes CDR1 SGDLS and CDR2 YYNGEE. With 4 bases removed from V and 5 bases from J, the gap between germline ends came to 18 bases. The CDR3 loop spans 16 amino acids. The CDR3 sequence: CASSPRGGTGTGELFF. In nucleotides, the CDR3 is TGTGCCAGCAGCCCCCGAGGAGGGACGGGGACCGGGGAGCTGTTTTTT.

The V call is TRBV7-2, the J call TRBJ2-3; 11 bases are a match to TRBD2. The CDR3 is made up of 15 amino acids. J lost 2 bases, V lost 5 bases, and 3 bases had no gene match. Germline values: CDR1 SGHTA, CDR2 FQGNSA. CDR3 DNA: TGTGCCAGCAGCCGACTAGCGGGGTTCACAGATACGCAGTATTTT. Protein sequence: CASSRLAGFTDTQYF.

This chain links TRBV9 with TRBJ1-2, with 7 bases lining up with TRBD1. The CDR3 runs to 15 residues. The germline gives CDR1 SGDLS, CDR2 YYNGEE. Trimming at V came to 0 bases and at J to 6 bases, leaving 8 bases not matched to a gene. CDR3 sequence reads: CASSVGPQGEDGYTF. CDR3 DNA sequence: TGTGCCAGCAGCGTAGGCCCCCAGGGGGAGGATGGCTACACCTTC.

This clone was found a few times. The chain has TRBV7-9 and TRBJ2-2; the D gene is possibly TRBD2 (6 bases). V was shortened by 5 bases and J by 7 bases, with 20 bases between the two germline ends. The CDR3 totals 16 residues. From germline, CDR1 is SEHNR and CDR2 FQNEAQ (reference sequence). CDR3 sequence reads: CASSQDTWRGSGELFF. The DNA of the CDR3 is TGTGCCAGCAGCCAAGATACGTGGCGGGGAAGCGGGGAGCTGTTTTTT.

The chain couples TRBV7-8 to TRBJ2-5; TRBD1 matches 7 bases. CDR3 length: 15 residues. Per the germline V gene, CDR1 is SGHVS and CDR2 is FQNEAQ. With V trimmed by 2 bases and J by 1 base, 4 bases remained unmatched. The CDR3 DNA follows: TGTGCCAGCAGCTTAAGGGACAGCTCCCAAGAGACCCAGTACTTC. Protein: CASSLRDSSQETQYF.

This clone was observed at least ten times. The V call is TRBV15, the J call TRBJ2-7; maybe TRBD1 (6 bases). CDR3 length: 13 amino acids. V lost 8 bases to trimming and J lost 1 base, with 12 bases between them. Germline V gene sequence: CDR1 LNHNV, CDR2 YYDKDF (reference sequence). The CDR3 DNA follows: TGTGCCACCCAGAGGGACACATCCTACGAGCAGTACTTC. Translated: CATQRDTSYEQYF.

CDR3 nucleotide sequence: TGTGCCAGCAGCTTATCGGGACTAGCGGGGTCCGAGCAGTACTTC. It yields the protein CASSLSGLAGSEQYF. The genes are TRBV11-3 and TRBJ2-7; TRBD2 matches at 13 bases. CDR1 and CDR2 (germline): SGHNT, YENEEA. The V gene end was trimmed by 2 bases and the J gene end by 6 bases; junction bases not matched to a gene: 4. The CDR3 sequence is 15 residues long.

This chain joins TRBV7-9 and TRBJ2-7; the D gene is possibly TRBD1 (7 bases). Germline CDR1 reads SEHNR; CDR2 reads FQNEAQ (reference sequence). Deletions cut 3 bases from V and 7 bases from J, with 13 bases between. The CDR3 is 13 amino acids. The CDR3 nucleotides read TGTGCCAGCAGCTTGGCAGGGGGGTGGGAGCAGTACTTC. Translation: CASSLAGGWEQYF.